This is a list of T cell receptor beta chains from one sample in a study of T cell repertoires and HLA-DP antigens. TCRdb's copy holds only in-frame clones and misses some; the assay was immunoSEQ multiplex PCR. The sample consists of roughly 70,000 clones, over 75% of them appearing once. Their antigen targets remain unknown. The sequenced sample consisted of CD4+ T cells from PBMCs. These receptor sequences come from a man aged 55 to 70 in good health and CMV-seronegative. CDR3s include the opening cysteine and the closing phenylalanine or tryptophan. Fields, in order: D gene, clone size, J gene, V gene, CDR3 DNA, CDR3 protein. D genes are given only for firm matches. Expanded clones are given a class, and other clones once, few, many or no size at all.

>.|once|TRBJ1-5|TRBV28
TGTGCCAGCAGTTTTCCACTAGCGCCCCAGCATTTT
CASSFPLAPQHF
>.|many|TRBJ2-5|TRBV19
TGTGCCAGTAGTATCGGTAGGGGTCGAGAGACCCAGTACTTC
CASSIGRGRETQYF
>.|.|TRBJ2-1|TRBV19
TGTGCCAGTAGTCCCCGGACAGTCTACCAGGACAATGAGCAGTTCTTC
CASSPRTVYQDNEQFF
>.|few|TRBJ1-3|TRBV7-9
TGTGCCAGCAGCCGCCTAGAGGCAGGAAACACCATATATTTT
CASSRLEAGNTIYF
>TRBD1|.|TRBJ2-7|TRBV10-3
TGTGCCATCAGGGGAGACAGGGAGATGTACGAGCAGTACTTC
CAIRGDREMYEQYF
>.|once|TRBJ1-4|TRBV27
TGTGCCAGCAGTCTTCAGGGGAATAATGAAAAACTGTTTTTT
CASSLQGNNEKLFF
>.|few|TRBJ1-5|TRBV19
TGTGCCAGTAGCCCGGACATCAGGCAGCCCCAGCATTTT
CASSPDIRQPQHF
>TRBD1|.|TRBJ1-1|TRBV7-2
TGTGCCAGCAGCTCATGGACAGGGGGCACTGAAGCTTTCTTT
CASSSWTGGTEAFF
>TRBD1|once|TRBJ2-1|TRBV5-5
TGTGCCAGCAGCTTGGGACAGGGCCTACGGGAGCAGTTCTTC
CASSLGQGLREQFF
>.|few|TRBJ2-5|TRBV5-6
TGTGCCAGCAGCTTGTCCCGGTGGGGTCAAACACAAGAGACCCAGTACTTC
CASSLSRWGQTQETQYF